This note documents a single T cell receptor beta chain sequence. Graft tissue processing released intraepithelial and lamina propria lymphocytes. The data derive from a study of graft-versus-host responses after intestinal transplantation. About the study: The whole recipient group had anti-thymocyte globulin induction followed by tacrolimus and steroids for roughly 3 years.

Some clones are missing from TCRdb's copy, which holds only in-frame ones; the method was immunoSEQ multiplex PCR. The sample comprises tens of thousands of clones, around nine tenths of which are singletons, and more than 1.5% rests with the top ten. This CDR3 contains 16 residues. Germline CDR1 and CDR2: SEHNR and FQNEAQ (reference sequence). V lost 1 base and J lost 4; bases outside the gene matches: 7. The chain uses TRBV7-9 and TRBJ1-1, with 9 bases that match TRBD1. This sequence was found in a human patient who received an intestinal transplant, so some T cells may come from the graft donor. The input for sequencing was ileum tissue, taken more than 350 days after transplant. The CDR3: CASSLGPGQGSTEAFF. The DNA for the CDR3 is TGTGCCAGCAGCTTAGGACCCGGACAGGGGAGCACTGAAGCTTTCTTT.